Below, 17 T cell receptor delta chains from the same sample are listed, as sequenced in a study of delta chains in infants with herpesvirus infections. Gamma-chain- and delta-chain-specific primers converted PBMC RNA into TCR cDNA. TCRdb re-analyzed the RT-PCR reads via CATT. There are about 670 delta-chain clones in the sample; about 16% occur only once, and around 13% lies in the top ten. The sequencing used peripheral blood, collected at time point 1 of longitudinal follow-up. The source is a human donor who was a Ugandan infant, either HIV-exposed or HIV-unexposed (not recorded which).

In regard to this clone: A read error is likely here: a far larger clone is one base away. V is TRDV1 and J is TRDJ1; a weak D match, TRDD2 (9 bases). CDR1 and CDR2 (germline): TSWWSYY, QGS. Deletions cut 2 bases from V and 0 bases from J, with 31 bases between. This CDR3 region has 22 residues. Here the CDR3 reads CALGERLPLPTGGGIYTDKLIF. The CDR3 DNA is TGTGCTCTTGGGGAAAGGCTGCCCCTTCCTACTGGCGGGGGGATATACACCGATAAACTCATCTTT.

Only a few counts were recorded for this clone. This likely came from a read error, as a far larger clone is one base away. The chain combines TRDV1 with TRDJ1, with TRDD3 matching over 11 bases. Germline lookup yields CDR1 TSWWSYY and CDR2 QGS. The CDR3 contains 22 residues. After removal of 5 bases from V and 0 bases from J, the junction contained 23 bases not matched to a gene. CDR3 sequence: CALGKRGWGYGLLGDNTDKLIF. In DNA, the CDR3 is TGTGCTCTTGGGAAAAGGGGCTGGGGCTACGGCCTACTGGGGGATAACACCGATAAACTCATCTTT.

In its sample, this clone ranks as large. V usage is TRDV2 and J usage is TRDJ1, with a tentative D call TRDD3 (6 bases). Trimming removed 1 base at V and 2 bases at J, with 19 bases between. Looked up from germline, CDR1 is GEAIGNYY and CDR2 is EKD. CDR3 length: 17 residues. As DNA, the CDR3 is TGTGCCTGTGACACAGGGGATTTTCGAAGGGGGACCGATAAACTCATCTTT. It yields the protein CACDTGDFRRGTDKLIF.

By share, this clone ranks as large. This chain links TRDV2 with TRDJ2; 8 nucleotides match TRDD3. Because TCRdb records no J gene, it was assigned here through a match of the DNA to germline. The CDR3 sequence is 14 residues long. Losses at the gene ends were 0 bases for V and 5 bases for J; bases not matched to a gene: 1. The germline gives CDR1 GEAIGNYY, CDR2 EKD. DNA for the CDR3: TGTGCCTGTGACACCGTGGGGGATACAGCACAACTCTTCTTT. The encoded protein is CACDTVGDTAQLFF.

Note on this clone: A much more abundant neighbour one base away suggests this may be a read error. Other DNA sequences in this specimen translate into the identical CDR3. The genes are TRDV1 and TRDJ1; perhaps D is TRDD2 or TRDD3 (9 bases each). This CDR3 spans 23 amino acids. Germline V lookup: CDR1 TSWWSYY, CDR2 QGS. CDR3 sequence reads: CALGELPFLPRVWGIQYTDKLIF. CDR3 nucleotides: TGTGCTCTTGGGGAACTACCCTTCCTACCCCGGGTCTGGGGGATCCAGTACACCGATAAACTCATCTTC.

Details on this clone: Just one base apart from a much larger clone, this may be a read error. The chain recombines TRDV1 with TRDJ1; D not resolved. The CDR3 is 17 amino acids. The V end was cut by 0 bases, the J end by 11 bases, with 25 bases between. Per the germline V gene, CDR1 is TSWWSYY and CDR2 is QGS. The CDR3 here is CALGELRDLPVITGLIF. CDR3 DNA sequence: TGTGCTCTTGGGGAACTTAGGGACCTCCCGGTCATAACGGGGCTCATCTTT.

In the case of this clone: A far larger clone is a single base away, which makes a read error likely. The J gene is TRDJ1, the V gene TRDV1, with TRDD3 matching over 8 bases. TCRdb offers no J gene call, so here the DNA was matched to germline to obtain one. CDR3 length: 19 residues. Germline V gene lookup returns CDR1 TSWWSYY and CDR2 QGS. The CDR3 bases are TGTGCTCTTGTGGAAAACTTTCCTAACTGGGGGGAACAGACCGATAAACTCATCTTT. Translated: CALVENFPNWGEQTDKLIF.

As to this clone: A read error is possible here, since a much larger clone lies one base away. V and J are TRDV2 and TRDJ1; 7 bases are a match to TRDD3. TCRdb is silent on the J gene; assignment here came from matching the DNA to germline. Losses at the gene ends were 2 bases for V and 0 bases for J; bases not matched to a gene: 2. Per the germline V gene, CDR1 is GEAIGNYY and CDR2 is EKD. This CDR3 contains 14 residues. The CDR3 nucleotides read TGTGCCTGTGACATGCTGGGGGACACCGATAAACTCATCTTT. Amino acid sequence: CACDMLGDTDKLIF.

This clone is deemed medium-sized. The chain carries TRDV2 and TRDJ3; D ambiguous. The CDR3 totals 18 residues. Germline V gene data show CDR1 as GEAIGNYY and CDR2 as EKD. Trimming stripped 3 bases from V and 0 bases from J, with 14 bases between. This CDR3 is CACDFMGESSWDTRQMFF. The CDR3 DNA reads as TGTGCCTGTGACTTTATGGGAGAGAGCTCCTGGGACACCCGACAGATGTTTTTC.

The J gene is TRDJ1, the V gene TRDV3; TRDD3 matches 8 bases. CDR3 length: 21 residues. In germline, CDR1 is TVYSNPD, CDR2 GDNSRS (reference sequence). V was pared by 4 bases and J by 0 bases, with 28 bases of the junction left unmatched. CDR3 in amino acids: CAYQKAFRIRTGGRHTDKLIF. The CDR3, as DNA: TGTGCCTATCAAAAGGCCTTCCGAATTCGTACTGGGGGCCGTCACACCGATAAACTCATCTTT.

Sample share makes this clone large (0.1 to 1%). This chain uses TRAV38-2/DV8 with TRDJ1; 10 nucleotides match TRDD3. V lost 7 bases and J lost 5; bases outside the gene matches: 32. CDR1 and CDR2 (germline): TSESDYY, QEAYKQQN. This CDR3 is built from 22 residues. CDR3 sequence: CAYGGVLPFFSYETGGWDKLIF. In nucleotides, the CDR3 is TGTGCTTATGGAGGCGTCCTTCCCTTCTTTTCCTACGAGACTGGGGGATGGGATAAACTCATCTTT.

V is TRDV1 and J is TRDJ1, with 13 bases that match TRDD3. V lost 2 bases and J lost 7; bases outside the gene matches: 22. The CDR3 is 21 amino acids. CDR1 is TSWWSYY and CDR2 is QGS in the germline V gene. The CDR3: CALGESPNRLILGDTLGKLIF. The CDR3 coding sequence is TGTGCTCTTGGGGAATCTCCGAATAGGCTTATACTGGGGGATACGCTCGGTAAACTCATCTTT.

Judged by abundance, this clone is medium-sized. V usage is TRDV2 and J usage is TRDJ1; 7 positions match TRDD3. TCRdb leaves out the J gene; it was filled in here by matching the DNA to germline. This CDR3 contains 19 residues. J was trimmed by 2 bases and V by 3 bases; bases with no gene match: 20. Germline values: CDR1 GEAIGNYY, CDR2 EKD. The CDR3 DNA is TGTGCCTGTGACCCAGCGAGTGGTGGGGGACCCATTTGGACCGATAAACTCATCTTT. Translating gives CACDPASGGGPIWTDKLIF.

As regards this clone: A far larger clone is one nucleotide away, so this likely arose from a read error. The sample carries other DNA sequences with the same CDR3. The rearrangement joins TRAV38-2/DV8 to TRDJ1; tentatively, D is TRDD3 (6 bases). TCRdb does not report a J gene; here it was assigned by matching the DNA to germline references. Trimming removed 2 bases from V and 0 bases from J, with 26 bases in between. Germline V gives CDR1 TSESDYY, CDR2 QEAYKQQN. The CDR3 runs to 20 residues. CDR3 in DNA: TGTGCTTATAGGAGTGAACGGCCCCCGGGGGACACCTGGTACACCGATAAACTCATCTTT. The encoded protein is CAYRSERPPGDTWYTDKLIF.

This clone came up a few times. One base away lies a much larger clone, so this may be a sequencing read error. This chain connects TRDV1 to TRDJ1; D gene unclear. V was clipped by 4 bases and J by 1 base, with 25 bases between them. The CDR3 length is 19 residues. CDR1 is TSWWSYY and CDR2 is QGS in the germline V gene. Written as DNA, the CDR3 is TGTGCTCTTGGGGTTAAGGTGTCCGCGGCCCTTGGGAGCACCGATAAACTCATCTTT. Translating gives CALGVKVSAALGSTDKLIF.

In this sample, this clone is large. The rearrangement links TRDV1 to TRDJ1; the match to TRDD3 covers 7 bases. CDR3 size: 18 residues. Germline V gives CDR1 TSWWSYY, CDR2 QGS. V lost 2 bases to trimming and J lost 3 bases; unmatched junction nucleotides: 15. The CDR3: CALGENSALGVEADKLIF. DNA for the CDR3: TGTGCTCTTGGGGAAAATTCTGCGCTGGGGGTCGAGGCCGATAAACTCATCTTT.

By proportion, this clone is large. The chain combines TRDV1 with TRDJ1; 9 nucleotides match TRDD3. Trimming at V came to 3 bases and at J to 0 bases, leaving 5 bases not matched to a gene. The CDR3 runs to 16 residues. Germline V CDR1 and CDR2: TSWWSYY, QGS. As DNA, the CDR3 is TGTGCTCTTGGGGACTGGGGGATGCCGAACACCGATAAACTCATCTTT. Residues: CALGDWGMPNTDKLIF.